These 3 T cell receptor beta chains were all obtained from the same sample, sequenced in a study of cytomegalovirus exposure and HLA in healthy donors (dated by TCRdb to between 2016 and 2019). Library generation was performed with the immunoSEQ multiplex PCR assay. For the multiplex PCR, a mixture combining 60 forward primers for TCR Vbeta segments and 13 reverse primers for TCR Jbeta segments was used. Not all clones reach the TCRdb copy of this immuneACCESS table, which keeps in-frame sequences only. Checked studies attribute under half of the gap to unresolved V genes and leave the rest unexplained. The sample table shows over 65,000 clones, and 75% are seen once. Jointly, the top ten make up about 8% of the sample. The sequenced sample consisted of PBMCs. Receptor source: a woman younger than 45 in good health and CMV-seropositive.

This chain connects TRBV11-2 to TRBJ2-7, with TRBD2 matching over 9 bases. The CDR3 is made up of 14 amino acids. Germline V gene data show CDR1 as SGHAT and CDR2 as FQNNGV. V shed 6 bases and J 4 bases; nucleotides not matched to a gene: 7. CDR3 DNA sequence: TGTGCCAGCAGTGTAGCGGGAGTGTCGTACGAGCAGTACTTC. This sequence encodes CASSVAGVSYEQYF.

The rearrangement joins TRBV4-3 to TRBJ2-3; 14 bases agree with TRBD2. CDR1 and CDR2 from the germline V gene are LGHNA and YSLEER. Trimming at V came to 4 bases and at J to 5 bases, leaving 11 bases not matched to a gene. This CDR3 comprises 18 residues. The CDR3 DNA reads TGCGCCAGCAGCCTGGGACTAGCGGGAGAGGGGTTGAGAGATACGCAGTATTTT. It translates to CASSLGLAGEGLRDTQYF.

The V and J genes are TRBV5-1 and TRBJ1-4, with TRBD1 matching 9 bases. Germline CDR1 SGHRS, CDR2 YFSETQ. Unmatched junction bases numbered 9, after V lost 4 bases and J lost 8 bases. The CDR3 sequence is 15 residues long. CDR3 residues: CASSTAGTGSEKLFF. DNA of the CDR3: TGCGCCAGCAGCACCGCCGGGACAGGGAGCGAAAAACTGTTTTTT.